This T cell receptor beta chain derives from a study of blood T cell repertoires in COVID-19. Turning to the study itself: COVID-19 samples from acute and convalescent phases originated in the United States, Italy and Spain. T cells, B-cell-depleted T cells, or PBMCs supplied cDNA or gDNA.

TCRdb's table, derived via immunoSEQ multiplex PCR, lists solely in-frame clones and lacks some. The sample lists under 250,000 clones; approximately 89% were seen once. The CDR3 runs to 16 residues. CDR1 and CDR2 (germline): SGHRS, YFSETQ. With 4 bases clipped from V and 1 base from J, the junction kept 3 bases outside the gene matches. The chain couples TRBV5-1 to TRBJ2-5, with TRBD2 matching over 14 bases. This TCR came from a woman between 35 and 50 years old with acute or convalescent COVID-19. Source material: peripheral blood. CDR3 region: CASSVGLAGGQETQYF. In DNA, the CDR3 is TGCGCCAGCAGCGTAGGACTAGCGGGGGGCCAAGAGACCCAGTACTTC. Variable domain in full (rest from reference TRBV5-1 and TRBJ2-5): KAGVTQTPRYLIKTRGQQVTLSCSPISGHRSVSWYQQTPGQGLQFLFEYFSETQRNKGNFPGRFSGRQFSNSRSEMNVSTLELGDSALYLCASSVGLAGGQETQYFGPGTRLLVL.